This TCR beta chain was captured in a study of blood T cells in healthy people across ages (dated by TCRdb to between 2015 and 2017). Some background on the complete study: In model experiments, template switching captured roughly one uniquely barcoded TCR beta cDNA molecule for every two T cells. To track age-related changes in TCR beta repertoire diversity, the study relied on deep sequencing normalized with unique cDNA molecular identifiers. Donors were grouped into four age groups: young (average about 15 years), middle-aged (39), aged (around 60) and long-lived (approximately 78). Donors of different ages were randomly distributed across sequencing lanes to avoid experimental bias. The study analyzed two additional independent replicas of 1 million unique cDNA reads from the same blood draw for two donors, one aged 18 to 29 and one aged 80 or older.

CDR1 and CDR2 are read off the germline V gene (reference sequence) as SGHNT and YYREEE. V is cut back by 7 bases and J by 1 base, with 13 bases in the junction unmatched. The CDR3, cysteine through phenylalanine, is 17 amino acids long. The retained sequence is limited to the CDR3, 51 bases, with the frame set at the first base. To note about this clonotype: Its antigen specificity is not known. No base quality values were provided; no much bigger clone lies one nucleotide off.

Broader findings and caveats from the paper: Estimates of total diversity based on one million sequenced T cells were considered lower bounds and underestimates. The CMV infection status of donors was not known, potentially confounding age-related changes in expanded clonotypes. There was a strong correlation between observed TCR beta diversity and the percentage of naive T cells measured by flow cytometry. Observed TCR beta diversity per million T cells fell roughly linearly with age, and a significant reduction was already apparent by age roughly 41. Because profiling used bulk unsorted PBMCs, naive and antigen-experienced compartments could not be compared conclusively. Compared with the aged group, more naive CD4+ T cells, fewer expanded clones and increased TCR diversity were shown by the long-lived group, suggesting age selection.

Donors were roughly 40 systemically healthy Caucasian individuals from Russia aged 6 to 90 years. Each donor gave roughly 11 milliliters of peripheral blood, drawn into EDTA-treated Vacutainer tubes. Ficoll-Paque density-gradient centrifugation was used to isolate PBMCs, with at least 6 million obtained per sample. Trizol reagent was used to extract total RNA from PBMCs, with at least 5 micrograms per sample. For every donor, flow cytometry on a PBMC aliquot measured the percentage of naive CD45RAhigh/CD27high T cells. Receptor amplification or capture employed 5' RACE. TCRdb lists the instrument as Illumina HiSeq 2500. The second PCR ran for roughly 7 to 11 cycles and used a J-beta primer mix along with a sample-barcoded 5' primer. A template-switch 5' adaptor carrying 12 random nucleotides introduced a unique molecular identifier onto each TCR beta cDNA molecule. Each sample yielded at least 2.5 million CDR3-containing paired-end reads. First-strand cDNA synthesis was performed from all RNA using the Mint cDNA synthesis kit, with priming by a TRBC-specific oligonucleotide. After uracil-DNA glycosylase treatment, a first 18-cycle PCR used universal primers M1SS and BC2_uni_R on all cDNA. Under the source paper's analysis protocol: Each sample was normalized by randomly selecting 1 million high-quality reads, each carrying a distinct molecular identifier. Instead of being binned into consensus sequences, reads with shared molecular identifiers were discarded. MiTCR, run with a Q25 quality threshold and the strictest error-elimination algorithm, handled CDR3 identification, clonotype clustering and error correction. A nonparametric unseen species model with Euler transformation was used to estimate a lower bound on total TCR beta diversity. TCRdb took the public reads, trimmed them with fastp at Q25, ran MiXCR for clone calling and kept in-frame beta chains. Rows with one shared CDR3 protein collapse into an entry with the most common genes and DNA. The V and J calls come from TCRdb's annotation, not from the publication. This sample has approximately 800,000 distinct CDR3 sequences in its table, and about 34% of those were observed once. The leading ten clones occupy under 15% of the sample.

This receptor chain uses TRBV5-4 and TRBJ2-3, with TRBD2 identical over 9 junction bases. The receptor's source is a man between 18 and 35 years old in good health. Sequenced input: blood. The DNA reads as follows: TGTGCCAGCCAACCCGGGTTAGCGGGGGCTCGCACAGATACGCAGTATTTT. Translated, this gives CASQPGLAGARTDTQYF.